This T cell receptor (beta chain) emerged from a study of shared clonotypes between healthy human individuals. Study-level results: It was the few donors that limited the genetic and exposure-history diversity represented. Memory subsets generally showed lower estimated richness than naive subsets.

The data were produced by immunoSEQ multiplex PCR, yet TCRdb's version contains in-frame clones alone and is incomplete. Here the sample spans 740,000 or so clones, around four fifths being singletons. V dropped 4 bases and J dropped 3 bases, with 10 bases sitting between them. CDR3 size: 13 residues. Germline loops: CDR1 MDHEN, CDR2 SYDVKM. With regard to this clone: As yet, its antigen is unknown.

The TCR originated in a young woman in good health. The V and J genes are TRBV28 and TRBJ2-7; D unclear. The sequenced sample was memory CD4+ T cells sorted from blood. Subset specified: CD45RA-negative fraction. Here the CDR3 reads CASSSRVSYEQYF. For the CDR3, the DNA is TGTGCCAGCAGTTCCCGGGTCAGCTACGAGCAGTACTTC.